These 10 T cell receptor beta chains were sequenced from one sample in a study of PD-1 blockade in classical Hodgkin lymphoma. The table came from immunoSEQ multiplex PCR; TCRdb's copy has only in-frame clones and leaves some out. The sample includes around 50,000 clones, roughly 90% of them seen just once. Time point: newly diagnosed, previously untreated cHL patient sample. Sequenced material: peripheral blood mononuclear cells (PBMCs). The origin of the receptors is a human donor with classical Hodgkin lymphoma.

This chain links TRBV5-1 with TRBJ2-3; 7 bases fit TRBD2. The CDR3 is 17 amino acids. Germline-derived CDR1 and CDR2 are SGHRS and YFSETQ. With 0 bases clipped from V and 0 bases from J, the junction kept 7 bases outside the gene matches. The CDR3 sequence is CASSLAASGTSTDTQYF. The CDR3 nucleotides are TGCGCCAGCAGCTTGGCCGCTAGCGGCACTAGCACAGATACGCAGTATTTT.

The V call is TRBV5-4, the J call TRBJ2-7; D perhaps matches TRBD1 (5 bases). Germline CDR1 reads SGHNT; CDR2 reads YYREEE (reference sequence). This CDR3 is 13 amino acids long. V shed 1 base and J shed 2 bases, with 7 bases lying between them. The CDR3 loop reads CASSLWGPYEQYF. In DNA, the CDR3 is TGTGCCAGCAGCTTGTGGGGCCCCTACGAGCAGTACTTC.

As DNA, the CDR3 is TGTGCCTGGGGGCGGGGCAGGCCCGACGGCAATCAGCCCCAGCATTTT. Translated: CAWGRGRPDGNQPQHF. The gene calls are TRBV30 and TRBJ1-5; D may be TRBD1 (5 bases). CDR1 and CDR2 from the germline V gene are GTSNPN and SVGIG (reference sequence). The length of the CDR3 is 16 residues. The V end lost 5 bases, the J end lost 2 bases, and 19 bases lay between the germline ends.

The V and J genes are TRBV5-4 and TRBJ2-3, with D possibly called TRBD1 or TRBD2 (5 bases each). V was clipped by 0 bases and J by 6 bases, with 14 bases between them. The CDR3 has 15 amino acids. In germline, CDR1 is SGHNT, CDR2 YYREEE (reference sequence). The DNA of the CDR3 is TGTGCCAGCAGCTTGGAGGGACCCAAGAGGGATACGCAGTATTTT. Protein sequence: CASSLEGPKRDTQYF.

The chain couples TRBV5-1 to TRBJ2-3; D gene unclear. Germline V lookup: CDR1 SGHRS, CDR2 YFSETQ. Trimming left V 3 bases short and J 6 bases short, with 11 bases between. The CDR3 has 13 residues. The CDR3 DNA sequence: TGCGCCAGCAGCTCCCTAGGAATGGATACGCAGTATTTT. Its translation: CASSSLGMDTQYF.

The V gene is TRBV7-3, the J gene TRBJ2-2; D possibly corresponds to TRBD2 (7 bases). CDR3 size: 15 residues. Germline CDR1 and CDR2: SGHTA and FQGTGA. V was cut by 5 bases and J by 10 bases, with 20 bases left in between. The CDR3 region is CASSPKVGGQEELFF. The CDR3 DNA reads as TGTGCCAGCAGCCCCAAGGTGGGGGGGCAGGAGGAGCTGTTTTTT. The variable domain in full, with the rest retrieved from reference TRBV7-3 and TRBJ2-2, is GAGVSQTPSNKVTEKGKYVELRCDPISGHTALYWYRQSLGQGPEFLIYFQGTGAADDSGLPNDRFFAVRPEGSVSTLKIQRTERGDSAVYLCASSPKVGGQEELFFGEGSRLTVL.

V and J are TRBV5-1 and TRBJ2-2; 13 bases line up with TRBD2. Germline CDR1 reads SGHRS; CDR2 reads YFSETQ. V lost 2 bases, J lost 8 bases, and 6 bases stayed unmatched. The CDR3 extends over 16 amino acids. The CDR3 loop reads CASSFGLAGETGELFF. CDR3 coding DNA: TGCGCCAGCAGCTTTGGACTAGCGGGAGAGACAGGGGAGCTGTTTTTT.

CDR3 loop: CASSQEEHRSYEQYF. CDR3 sequence (DNA): TGTGCCAGCAGCCAAGAGGAGCACAGATCCTACGAGCAGTACTTC. The V call is TRBV4-2, the J call TRBJ2-7, with no clear D. Trimming took off 0 bases at V and 1 base at J, with 10 bases between the two ends. CDR1 is LGHNA and CDR2 is YNFKEQ in the germline V gene. The CDR3 totals 15 residues.

The chain couples TRBV27 to TRBJ1-1; D is undetermined. Trimming cost V 4 bases and J 2 bases, with 8 bases left between them. Per the germline V gene, CDR1 is MNHEY and CDR2 is SMNVEV (reference sequence). The CDR3 totals 13 residues. The CDR3 nucleotides read TGTGCCAGCAGTTGGAGGGCAAACACTGAAGCTTTCTTT. Its translation is CASSWRANTEAFF.

The CDR3 reads CASSLGGVSGNTIYF. CDR3 DNA sequence: TGTGCCAGCAGTTTAGGTGGGGTGTCTGGAAACACCATATATTTT. The chain recombines TRBV28 with TRBJ1-3, with D unresolved. Trimming left V 2 bases short and J 1 base short, with 9 bases between. CDR3 length: 15 residues. Per the germline V gene, CDR1 is MDHEN and CDR2 is SYDVKM.